Following are 17 T cell receptor beta chains from one sample sequenced in a study of shared clonotypes between healthy human individuals. The naive CD8 population came from CD45RO-negative cells selected for CCR7, without terminally differentiated effector memory CD45RA+ cells. TCRdb's table, derived via immunoSEQ multiplex PCR, lists solely in-frame clones and lacks some. The sample lists some 2,000,000 clones, about 95% occurring once. Sequenced material: naive CD8+ T cells sorted from blood. These receptors were obtained from a young man in good health.

The chain uses TRBV2 and TRBJ1-4; the match to TRBD1 covers 8 bases. Germline V gene sequence: CDR1 SNHLY, CDR2 FYNNEI. The junction had 4 bases not matched to a gene; V was cut back by 4 bases and J by 6 bases. The CDR3 loop spans 14 amino acids. This chain's CDR3 is CASSVRGRDEKLFF. The CDR3, as DNA: TGTGCCAGCAGTGTCAGGGGGCGGGATGAAAAACTGTTTTTT.

With regard to this clone: Other DNA sequences in this specimen translate into the identical CDR3. The gene calls are TRBV4-1 and TRBJ2-7; D unclear. The CDR3 length is 13 residues. The V end lost 0 bases, the J end lost 2 bases, and 5 bases lay between the germline ends. Germline V gene sequence: CDR1 MGHRA, CDR2 YSYEKL. CDR3 bases: TGCGCCAGCAGCCAAGACACCGCCTACGAGCAGTACTTC. This translates into CASSQDTAYEQYF.

This clone is a singleton in its sample. The rearrangement uses TRBV6-5 and TRBJ2-5; D might be TRBD1 or TRBD2, each matching 5 bases. The CDR3 is 13 amino acids. V lost 4 bases and J 1 base, leaving 7 bases between the germline ends. CDR1 is MNHEY and CDR2 is SVGAGI in the germline V gene. The CDR3 DNA sequence: TGTGCCAGCAGTTTCGGGACCCAAGAGACCCAGTACTTC. This sequence encodes CASSFGTQETQYF.

This clone has more than one count but fewer than ten. The chain recombines TRBV4-1 with TRBJ1-6; tentatively, D is TRBD1 (5 bases). The CDR3 extends over 13 amino acids. The germline CDR1 and CDR2 sequences are MGHRA and YSYEKL. Trimming removed 3 bases at V and 9 bases at J, with 9 bases between. CDR3 nucleotides: TGCGCCAGCAGCCAGGGGCAAGGTTCACCCCTCCACTTT. Amino acids: CASSQGQGSPLHF.

V is TRBV2 and J is TRBJ2-7; 8 bases are shared with TRBD2. Per germline, CDR1 SNHLY and CDR2 FYNNEI. The trim removed 4 bases at V and 2 bases at J, leaving 7 bases unmatched. This CDR3 has 15 amino acids. Here the CDR3 reads CASSASGGGAYEQYF. Here the CDR3 DNA reads TGTGCCAGCAGTGCGAGCGGGGGAGGAGCCTACGAGCAGTACTTC.

The chain couples TRBV13 to TRBJ2-3; 9 bases agree with TRBD1. With V trimmed by 4 bases and J by 5 bases, 10 bases remained unmatched. The length of the CDR3 is 16 residues. Germline CDR1 is PRHDT and CDR2 is FYEKMQ (reference sequence). DNA for the CDR3: TGTGCCAGCAGCTCGACCGGGACAGGGCAGGGAGATACGCAGTATTTT. It translates to CASSSTGTGQGDTQYF.

The V gene is TRBV10-3, the J gene TRBJ2-1, with 9 bases that match TRBD2. The J segment lost 9 bases and the V segment lost 1 base, leaving 10 bases of the junction unmatched. The CDR3 is made up of 16 amino acids. The germline gives CDR1 ENHRY, CDR2 SYGVKD. The CDR3 DNA reads TGTGCCATCAGTGAGTTGCGGGGGGGATTGACTGGTGAGCAGTTCTTC. Translation gives CAISELRGGLTGEQFF.

The chain employs TRBV7-9 and TRBJ1-6; 8 bases are a match to TRBD1. This CDR3 is built from 15 residues. V was clipped by 5 bases and J by 7 bases; unmatched bases: 7. The germline V gene encodes CDR1 SEHNR and CDR2 FQNEAQ (reference sequence). This chain's CDR3 is CASSPLGQGNSPLHF. Written as DNA, the CDR3 is TGTGCCAGCAGCCCCCTTGGACAGGGAAATTCACCCCTCCACTTT.

The rearrangement joins TRBV5-1 to TRBJ1-2; D not certain. Per the germline V gene, CDR1 is SGHRS and CDR2 is YFSETQ. Trimming shortened V by 0 bases and J by 3 bases, and 18 bases separated the two germline ends. This CDR3 is 17 amino acids long. The CDR3, as DNA: TGCGCCAGCAGCTTGGTGGGAGGTCGCGAGGTTCACTATGGCTACACCTTC. It yields the protein CASSLVGGREVHYGYTF.

V usage is TRBV5-1 and J usage is TRBJ1-1; 9 bases align to TRBD1. Germline V CDR1 and CDR2: SGHRS, YFSETQ. This CDR3 region has 16 residues. Unmatched junction bases numbered 7, after V lost 4 bases and J lost 0 bases. The CDR3 nucleotides read TGCGCCAGCAGCGAGGGACAGGGTCAAATGAACACTGAAGCTTTCTTT. It translates to CASSEGQGQMNTEAFF.

On this clone itself: A much larger clone differs by one base, so this may be a read error. This sample also contains other DNA sequences that code for the same CDR3. The rearrangement uses TRBV5-4 and TRBJ2-7; D may be TRBD1 (5 bases). The CDR3 spans 12 residues. The V end was cut by 2 bases, the J end by 3 bases, with 6 bases between. Germline loops: CDR1 SGHNT, CDR2 YYREEE (reference sequence). CDR3 coding DNA: TGTGCCAGCAGCTTAGGGGTCTACGAGCAGTACTTC. Translated, it gives CASSLGVYEQYF.

This CDR3 is CASSLATGNTGELFF. Written as DNA, the CDR3 is TGCGCCAGCAGCCTCGCTACAGGCAACACCGGGGAGCTGTTTTTT. This chain links TRBV5-1 with TRBJ2-2; a possible D gene is TRBD1 (5 bases). Germline V gene sequence: CDR1 SGHRS, CDR2 YFSETQ. The CDR3 length is 15 residues. Trimming shortened V by 4 bases and J by 2 bases, and 12 bases separated the two germline ends.

The chain has TRBV13 and TRBJ2-2, with no clear D. This CDR3 region has 15 residues. CDR1 and CDR2 (germline): PRHDT, FYEKMQ (reference sequence). V shed 1 base and J shed 4 bases, with 10 bases lying between them. CDR3 amino acids: CASSLVGSGTGELFF. In nucleotides, the CDR3 is TGTGCCAGCAGCTTAGTTGGTTCGGGCACCGGGGAGCTGTTTTTT.

This chain joins TRBV19 and TRBJ1-2, with a tentative D call TRBD1 (5 bases). The V end was cut by 3 bases, the J end by 0 bases, with 11 bases between. CDR1 is LNHDA and CDR2 is SQIVND in the germline V gene (reference sequence). The CDR3 sequence is 15 residues long. As DNA, the CDR3 is TGTGCCAGTAGTATTTTTCACAGGTCTAACTATGGCTACACCTTC. Translating gives CASSIFHRSNYGYTF.

V and J are TRBV19 and TRBJ1-4; D call uncertain. V lost 3 bases to trimming and J lost 6 bases, with 17 bases between them. The germline CDR1 and CDR2 sequences are LNHDA and SQIVND (reference sequence). The CDR3 is made up of 16 amino acids. Written as DNA, the CDR3 is TGTGCCAGTAGTATGGCCCTAGAGGGCAAGGATGAAAAACTGTTTTTT. It is translated as CASSMALEGKDEKLFF.

This chain links TRBV7-9 with TRBJ2-7; 8 nucleotides align to TRBD2. The V and J ends lost 5 bases and 2 bases, in that order; junction bases with no gene match: 8. Germline V gene sequence: CDR1 SEHNR, CDR2 FQNEAQ (reference sequence). The CDR3 loop spans 15 amino acids. CDR3 in DNA: TGTGCCAGCAGCCCTGGCGGTAGCGGGACCTACGAGCAGTACTTC. This sequence encodes CASSPGGSGTYEQYF.

J is TRBJ2-7 and V is TRBV27; no definite D call. CDR3 length equals 14 residues. The germline gives CDR1 MNHEY, CDR2 SMNVEV (reference sequence). V was cut by 9 bases and J by 1 base, with 16 bases left in between. The CDR3 loop reads CASDPVAGSYEQYF. CDR3 sequence (DNA): TGTGCCAGTGACCCGGTGGCAGGATCCTACGAGCAGTACTTC.